This is a list of T cell receptor beta chains from one sample in a study of cytomegalovirus exposure and HLA in healthy donors. Here immunoSEQ multiplex PCR was the method, and the copy in TCRdb shows in-frame clones only, minus some. The table lists about 190,000 clones, over 80% of them singletons. The material sequenced was PBMCs. Receptors were obtained from a man aged 35 to 55 in good health and CMV-seropositive. The CDR3 runs from the conserved cysteine through the conserved F or W. Each record gives: clone size, D gene, V gene, CDR3 protein. The D gene is left open where the match is weak. Not all rows give a size; the values are once, few, many and, for expanded clones, a class.

>NA|NA|TRBV9
CASSVGGGRAEGYTF
>NA|TRBD1|TRBV7-3
CASSLTGGVNTEAFF
>NA|NA|TRBV20-1
CSAKLVTEQYF
>NA|NA|TRBV7-9
CASSPGDHTGELFF
>NA|TRBD2|TRBV7-3
CASSTLAGGDETQYF
>NA|NA|TRBV9
CASSVDYHTDTQYF
>NA|NA|TRBV7-2
CASSPVGAGTDTQYF
>NA|TRBD1|TRBV28
CASDTGDNSNQPQHF
>NA|NA|TRBV28
CASSLEQVVRF
>few|NA|TRBV7-2
CASSSQETQYF
>NA|TRBD1|TRBV7-2
CASSLTGDEATQYF
>few|NA|TRBV19
CASSIERNQPQHF
>once|NA|TRBV7-2
CASSSTWTATDTQYF
>once|NA|TRBV19
CASSTTGIYGYTF
>NA|NA|TRBV7-6
CASSLAFRHGETQYF
>NA|NA|TRBV4-3
CASSLRGGNQPQHF
>NA|NA|TRBV6-6
CASSYTILAVQETQYF
>few|TRBD1|TRBV27
CASSPQQGTGELFF
>few|NA|TRBV6-5
CASSDPGPEDEQYF
>NA|NA|TRBV18
CASSPTGGSIEQYF
>NA|TRBD2|TRBV19
CASSMRLAGALINEQFF
>NA|TRBD2|TRBV7-9
CASSLSTSAYEQYF
>few|TRBD2|TRBV10-2
CASRTPGLPSNEQFF
>NA|NA|TRBV9
CASSPPPGAYNEQFF
>once|NA|TRBV11-2
CASSFGQLEAFF
>NA|NA|TRBV10-3
CAIGGGPGANVLTF
>NA|TRBD2|TRBV7-9
CSSSFYLAGVTYEQYF
>NA|NA|TRBV7-2
CASEKAAGANVLTF
>NA|NA|TRBV6-1
CASSAREAGTYSNQPQHF
>few|TRBD1|TRBV9
CASSAAGQGSNGYTF
>NA|NA|TRBV12-1
CASKLGARRGLYNEQFF
>NA|NA|TRBV14
CASSQDSAIWNTEAFF
>NA|NA|TRBV10-3
CATRTRVNNEQFF
>NA|NA|TRBV6-5
CASSYGGGYTF
>NA|TRBD1|TRBV11-2
CASSLDPTGIDGYTF
>once|NA|TRBV2
CASSREGTLYEQYF
>NA|NA|TRBV5-1
CASSLYQATRGNTIYF
>NA|NA|TRBV19
CATRGFDEKLFF
>NA|NA|TRBV7-2
CASSLGGNNEKLFF
>NA|TRBD2|TRBV9
CASSVGKFAGGPGDTQYF
>NA|TRBD1|TRBV7-9
CASSSEQGAGAAQYF
>NA|NA|TRBV28
CASSRLGALGYEQYF
>NA|NA|TRBV7-2
CASSLRGGASYEQYF
>NA|TRBD1|TRBV19
CASSTTRDRGTYGYTF
>NA|NA|TRBV15
CATSPPGQPQHF
>NA|NA|TRBV5-1
CASSFNFDRSSRSEQYF
>NA|TRBD1|TRBV5-5
CASSIRDRGVGYEQYF
>NA|NA|TRBV6-5
CASSVNQGSQYF
>NA|NA|TRBV7-2
CASSLAGQTRTDTQYF
>few|TRBD1|TRBV15
CATSRRPGQDAIYSNQPQHF
>NA|NA|TRBV6-1
CASSVGAGEGETQYF
>NA|NA|TRBV6-5
CASSQAQYSNQPQHF
>NA|TRBD1|TRBV19
CASIRTGGITGELFF
>few|NA|TRBV7-9
CASSQLSDRPHF
>few|NA|TRBV7-8
CASSLALGEQYF
>NA|TRBD1|TRBV6-4
CASRQLTGGNEKLFF
>NA|NA|TRBV29-1
CSVRQYQETQYF